This entry describes one T cell receptor beta chain. CDR1 is LNHDA and CDR2 is SQIVND in the germline V gene (reference sequence). The CDR3 length is 16 residues. These data come from a study of T cells expressing NK-cell markers. From its re-call of the 5' RACE reads, TCRdb lists each CDR3 protein once, without DNA. The sample data list over 150,000 distinct CDR3 sequences. This chain connects TRBV19 to TRBJ2-6; the TRBD1 assignment by TCRdb is unverifiable without DNA. The TCR sequence derives from a man aged 18-69 years in good health. Sequencing was performed on blood T cells: a sorted CD56 or NKG2C T cell subset, CD4+ or CD8+ T cells, or bulk PBMC T cells (not recorded which). The CDR3 here is CASSPTRGVGANVLTF.